A single sample is the source of the 9 T cell receptor beta chains below, sequenced in a study of shared clonotypes between healthy human individuals. Assay used: immunoSEQ multiplex PCR; TCRdb lists only in-frame clones, some missing. The top ten hold 0.85% to 1% of the sample, which has over 950,000 clones, approximately 77% seen once. Input material: memory CD4+ T cells from PBMCs. Subset described: CD45RA-negative fraction. The receptors were sampled from a man aged 18 to 30 in good health. Some clones in this sample may be carry-over from other donors' samples.

The genes are TRBV4-3 and TRBJ2-5, with unresolved D. Trimming took off 1 base at V and 2 bases at J, with 8 bases between the two ends. The CDR3 totals 14 residues. Germline loops: CDR1 LGHNA, CDR2 YSLEER. The chain's CDR3 is CASSQGVRQETQYF. The DNA for the CDR3 is TGCGCCAGCAGCCAAGGTGTGAGACAAGAGACCCAGTACTTC.

CDR3 sequence (DNA): TGCGCCAGCAGCTTGGCCGAAAGCTATTCTTACTACAATGAGCAGTTCTTC. This encodes CASSLAESYSYYNEQFF. The chain joins TRBV5-1 to TRBJ2-1; D remains unclear. Germline CDR1 reads SGHRS; CDR2 reads YFSETQ. This CDR3 spans 17 amino acids. Trimming removed 0 bases at V and 3 bases at J, with 16 bases between.

The chain joins TRBV18 to TRBJ1-4, with D perhaps matching TRBD1 (5 bases). The CDR3 loop spans 19 amino acids. Germline V CDR1 and CDR2: KGHSH, LQKENI. Trimming removed 1 base at V and 5 bases at J, with 23 bases between. The CDR3 DNA is TGTGCCAGCTCACCACAGGGGCAGGGATTTTACGGACGAAATGAAAAACTGTTTTTT. Translating gives CASSPQGQGFYGRNEKLFF.

The chain combines TRBV5-4 with TRBJ2-2; 10 positions agree with TRBD2. The CDR3 is 16 residues long. Germline CDR1 SGHNT, CDR2 YYREEE (reference sequence). V lost 6 bases and J lost 6; bases outside the gene matches: 11. In DNA, the CDR3 is TGTGCCAGCAACAAACGGCTAGCGGGAGCCGCCGGGGAGCTGTTTTTT. Protein: CASNKRLAGAAGELFF.

Remarks on this clone: This sample also contains other DNA sequences that code for the same CDR3. The rearrangement uses TRBV19 and TRBJ1-2; no definite D call. Germline V lookup: CDR1 LNHDA, CDR2 SQIVND (reference sequence). V shed 2 bases and J shed 2 bases, with 6 bases lying between them. This CDR3 has 13 amino acids. This CDR3 reads CASSISANYGYTF. The CDR3 coding sequence is TGTGCCAGTAGTATAAGTGCGAACTATGGCTACACCTTC.

This sequence joins TRBV5-8 and TRBJ1-3; D perhaps matches TRBD1 (5 bases). Between the trimmed V and J ends, which lost 1 base and 0 bases, there was a span of 20 bases. Germline V lookup: CDR1 SGHTS, CDR2 YDEGEE. The CDR3 has 19 residues. The CDR3 DNA is TGTGCCAGCAGCTTGATTAGGGTCAGGGCTACGTACTCTGGAAACACCATATATTTT. Translation: CASSLIRVRATYSGNTIYF.

The chain recombines TRBV6-1 with TRBJ2-7; tentative D call: TRBD2 (5 bases). V lost 7 bases, J lost 5 bases, and 18 bases lay in between. The V gene's germline CDR1 is MNHNS and CDR2 SASEGT. The CDR3 sequence is 14 residues long. CDR3 loop: CASTPRAGSDEQYF. The CDR3 nucleotides are TGTGCCAGCACCCCACGGGCGGGTTCTGACGAGCAGTACTTC.

The J gene is TRBJ2-5, the V gene TRBV29-1; D gene ambiguous. The CDR3 covers 13 residues. Trimming removed 4 bases at V and 3 bases at J, with 12 bases between. CDR1 and CDR2 (germline): SQVTM, ANQGSEA. CDR3 DNA: TGCAGCGTTGTTTCCGGGTCCGAAGAGACCCAGTACTTC. Encoded protein: CSVVSGSEETQYF.

This chain's CDR3 is CASSEANGETQYF. DNA of the CDR3: TGTGCCAGCAGTGAAGCGAATGGGGAGACCCAGTACTTC. The gene calls are TRBV2 and TRBJ2-5; no reliable D call. V gave up 0 bases and J gave up 5 bases, with 7 bases separating them. Germline CDR1 is SNHLY and CDR2 is FYNNEI. The CDR3 totals 13 residues.